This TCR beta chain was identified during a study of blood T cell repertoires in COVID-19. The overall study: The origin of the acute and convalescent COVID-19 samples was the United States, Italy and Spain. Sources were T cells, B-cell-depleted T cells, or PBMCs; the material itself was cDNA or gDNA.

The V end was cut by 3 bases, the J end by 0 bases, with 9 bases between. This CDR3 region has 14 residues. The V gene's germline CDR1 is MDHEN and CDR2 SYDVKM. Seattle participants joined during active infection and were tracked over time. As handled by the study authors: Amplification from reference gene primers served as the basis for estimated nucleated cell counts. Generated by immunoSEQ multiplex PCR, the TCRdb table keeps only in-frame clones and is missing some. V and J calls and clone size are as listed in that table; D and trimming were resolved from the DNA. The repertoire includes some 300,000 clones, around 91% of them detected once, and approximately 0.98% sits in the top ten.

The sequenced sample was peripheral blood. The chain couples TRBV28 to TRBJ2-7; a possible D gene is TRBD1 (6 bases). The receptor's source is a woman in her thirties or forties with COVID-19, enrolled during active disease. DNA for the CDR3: TGTGCCAGCAGTTTCCCAGGGGACTCCTACGAGCAGTACTTC. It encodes CASSFPGDSYEQYF.